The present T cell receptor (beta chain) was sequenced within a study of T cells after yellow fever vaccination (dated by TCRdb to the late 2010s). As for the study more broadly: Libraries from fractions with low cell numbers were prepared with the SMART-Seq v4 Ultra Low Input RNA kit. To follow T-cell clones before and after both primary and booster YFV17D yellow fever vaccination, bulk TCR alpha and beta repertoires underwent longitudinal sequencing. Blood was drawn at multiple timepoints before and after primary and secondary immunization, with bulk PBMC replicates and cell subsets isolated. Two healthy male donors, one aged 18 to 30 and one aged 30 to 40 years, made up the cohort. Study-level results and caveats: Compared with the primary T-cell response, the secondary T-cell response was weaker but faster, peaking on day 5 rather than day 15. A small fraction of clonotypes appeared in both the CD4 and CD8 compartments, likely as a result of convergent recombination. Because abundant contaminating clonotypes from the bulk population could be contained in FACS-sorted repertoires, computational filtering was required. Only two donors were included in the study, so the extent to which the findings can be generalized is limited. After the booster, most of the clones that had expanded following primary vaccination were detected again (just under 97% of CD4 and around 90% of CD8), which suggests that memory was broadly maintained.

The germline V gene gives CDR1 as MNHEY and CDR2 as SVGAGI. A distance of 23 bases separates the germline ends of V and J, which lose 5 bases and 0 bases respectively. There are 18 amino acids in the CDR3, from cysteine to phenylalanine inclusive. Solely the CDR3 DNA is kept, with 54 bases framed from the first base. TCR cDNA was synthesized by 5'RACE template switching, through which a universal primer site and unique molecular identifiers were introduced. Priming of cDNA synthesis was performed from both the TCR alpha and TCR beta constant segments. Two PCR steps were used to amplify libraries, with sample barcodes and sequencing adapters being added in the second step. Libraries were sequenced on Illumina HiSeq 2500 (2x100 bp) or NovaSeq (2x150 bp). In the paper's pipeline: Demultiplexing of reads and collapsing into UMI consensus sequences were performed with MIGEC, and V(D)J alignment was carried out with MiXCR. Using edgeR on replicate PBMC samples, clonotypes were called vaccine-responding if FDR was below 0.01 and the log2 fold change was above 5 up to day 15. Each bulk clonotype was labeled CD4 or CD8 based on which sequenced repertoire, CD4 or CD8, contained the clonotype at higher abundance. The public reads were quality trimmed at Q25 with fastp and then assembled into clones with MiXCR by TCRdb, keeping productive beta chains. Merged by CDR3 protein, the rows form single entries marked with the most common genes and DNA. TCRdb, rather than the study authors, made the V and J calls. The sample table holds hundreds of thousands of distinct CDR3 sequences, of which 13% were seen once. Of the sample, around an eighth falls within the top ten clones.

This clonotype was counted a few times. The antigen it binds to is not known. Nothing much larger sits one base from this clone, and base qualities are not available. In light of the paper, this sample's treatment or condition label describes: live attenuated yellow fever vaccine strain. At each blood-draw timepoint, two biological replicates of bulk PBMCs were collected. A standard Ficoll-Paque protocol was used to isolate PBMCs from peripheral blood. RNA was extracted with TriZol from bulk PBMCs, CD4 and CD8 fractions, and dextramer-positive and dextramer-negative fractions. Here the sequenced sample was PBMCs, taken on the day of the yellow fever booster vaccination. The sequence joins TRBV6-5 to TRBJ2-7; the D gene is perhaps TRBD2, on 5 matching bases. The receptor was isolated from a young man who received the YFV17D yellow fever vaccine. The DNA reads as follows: TGTGCCAGCAGTCCCCCTTCGGAATTTGAGGGTGTCTCCTACGAGCAGTACTTC. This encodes CASSPPSEFEGVSYEQYF.